The 19 T cell receptor beta chains below all came from one sample that was sequenced in a study of TIL therapy for anti-PD-1-resistant metastatic lung cancer. Indicated time point: pre-treatment sample, taken before nivolumab and TIL therapy. The immunoSEQ assay was v3. Only in-frame clones appear in the TCRdb table, and some are missing; sequencing was by immunoSEQ multiplex PCR. The sample lists about 21,000 clones; just over 70% were seen once. The material sequenced was blood, taken at baseline. These receptors were collected from a person between 30 and 79 years old with non-small cell lung cancer.

The chain is built from TRBV5-6 and TRBJ2-7; perhaps TRBD2 as D (7 bases). V was clipped by 2 bases and J by 2 bases, with 14 bases between them. The CDR3 is made up of 15 amino acids. Germline V gives CDR1 SGHDT, CDR2 YYEEEE. The CDR3 is CASSFRGGAPYEQYV. The DNA of the CDR3 is TGTGCCAGCAGCTTCCGAGGGGGGGCACCCTACGAGCAGTACGTC.

The rearrangement uses TRBV6-6 and TRBJ1-1; D is unclear. Trimming cost V 0 bases and J 2 bases, with 7 bases left between them. The CDR3 has 14 residues. CDR1 and CDR2 (germline): MNHNY, SVGAGI (reference sequence). CDR3 bases: TGTGCCAGCAGTTACTCGGGGAGCAACACTGAAGCTTTCTTT. Translation gives CASSYSGSNTEAFF.

V and J are TRBV7-8 and TRBJ2-5; 13 nucleotides line up with TRBD2. Germline CDR1 SGHVS, CDR2 FQNEAQ. The CDR3 loop spans 17 amino acids. V trimming: 5 bases; J trimming: 2 bases; junction bases outside the gene matches: 8. The CDR3 DNA sequence: TGTGCCAGCAGCCTTTCCCCGGGACTAGCGGGACAAGAGACCCAGTACTTC. Amino acids: CASSLSPGLAGQETQYF.

This clone was detected only a few times. The chain combines TRBV27 with TRBJ1-1; TRBD1 agrees at 12 bases. The CDR3 runs to 15 residues. The V segment lost 7 bases and the J segment 8 bases; nucleotides outside the gene matches: 11. Germline values: CDR1 MNHEY, CDR2 SMNVEV (reference sequence). The CDR3 region is CASNGTGGWGLEAFF. Written as DNA, the CDR3 is TGTGCCAGCAACGGGACAGGGGGCTGGGGACTAGAAGCTTTCTTT.

The chain couples TRBV19 to TRBJ1-5; D unclear. Germline CDR1 reads LNHDA; CDR2 reads SQIVND (reference sequence). The germline V and J ends were trimmed by 1 base and 7 bases, with 11 bases remaining between them. This CDR3 is 14 amino acids long. Here the CDR3 DNA reads TGTGCCAGTAGTATAGGGGAGGTTGGGCAGCCCCAGCATTTT. This encodes CASSIGEVGQPQHF.

The chain is built from TRBV10-2 and TRBJ2-3; D remains ambiguous. The germline V and J ends were trimmed by 6 bases and 2 bases, with 9 bases remaining between them. CDR1 WSHSY and CDR2 SAAADI come from the germline V gene. The CDR3 is 13 amino acids. CDR3: CASRRTVTDTQYF. CDR3 DNA sequence: TGCGCCAGCAGAAGGACGGTCACAGATACGCAGTATTTT.

This sequence joins TRBV29-1 and TRBJ1-4; D gene ambiguous. Trimming cost V 5 bases and J 0 bases, with 4 bases left between them. From germline, CDR1 is SQVTM and CDR2 ANQGSEA. The CDR3 sequence is 12 residues long. CDR3 sequence reads: CSVLATNEKLFF. CDR3 nucleotides: TGCAGCGTTCTCGCAACTAATGAAAAACTGTTTTTT.

The gene calls are TRBV10-3 and TRBJ1-5, with D possibly matching TRBD1 (6 bases). The V end lost 0 bases, the J end lost 1 base, and 13 bases lay between the germline ends. The CDR3 totals 17 residues. Germline V lookup: CDR1 ENHRY, CDR2 SYGVKD. The CDR3 sequence is CAISESIGQGSNQPQHF. CDR3 nucleotides: TGTGCCATCAGTGAGTCGATCGGGCAGGGGAGCAATCAGCCCCAGCATTTT.

This clone was seen a few times. CDR3 region: CASSLGLAQGIQYF. CDR3 in DNA: TGTGCCAGCAGCTTGGGACTTGCCCAAGGCATTCAGTACTTC. The gene calls are TRBV5-4 and TRBJ2-4; unclear D gene. The CDR3 has 14 residues. Germline lookup yields CDR1 SGHNT and CDR2 YYREEE (reference sequence). The V end lost 0 bases, the J end lost 9 bases, and 13 bases lay between the germline ends. Looking up the rest from reference TRBV5-4 and TRBJ2-4 gives the full variable domain: ETGVTQSPTHLIKTRGQQVTLRCSSQSGHNTVSWYQQALGQGPQFIFQYYREEENGRGNFPPRFSGLQFPNYSSELNVNALELDDSALYLCASSLGLAQGIQYFGAGTRLSVL.

The CDR3 is CASSENRDPRQVAKNIQYF. For the CDR3, the DNA is TGTGCCAGCAGCGAAAACCGGGACCCGCGCCAAGTAGCCAAAAACATTCAGTACTTC. The rearrangement joins TRBV7-9 to TRBJ2-4; TRBD1 or TRBD2 may be the D gene (5 bases each). Germline values: CDR1 SEHNR, CDR2 FQNEAQ (reference sequence). V was cut by 5 bases and J by 0 bases, with 23 bases left in between. This CDR3 has 19 amino acids.

The rearrangement links TRBV5-4 to TRBJ2-1; D call uncertain. Trimming took off 1 base at V and 5 bases at J, with 7 bases between the two ends. The CDR3 runs 13 residues. The V gene's germline CDR1 is SGHNT and CDR2 YYREEE (reference sequence). CDR3 sequence (DNA): TGTGCCAGCAGCTTGCCTAGGGACAATGAGCAGTTCTTC. Translating it yields CASSLPRDNEQFF.

The chain carries TRBV7-8 and TRBJ2-7; TRBD1 agrees at 8 bases. CDR1 and CDR2 (germline): SGHVS, FQNEAQ. V lost 5 bases and J lost 2; bases outside the gene matches: 2. CDR3 length: 13 residues. As DNA, the CDR3 is TGTGCCAGCAGCCGGACAGGGACCTACGAGCAGTACTTC. Translated: CASSRTGTYEQYF.

This clone has just a few counts. This chain joins TRBV12-3 or TRBV12-4 and TRBJ1-5; D gene ambiguous. The CDR3 loop spans 13 amino acids. V was clipped by 6 bases and J by 4 bases, with 10 bases between them. The CDR3 region has the DNA TGTGCCAGCAGCCGATCCGGAAATCAGCCCCAGCATTTT. Its protein product is CASSRSGNQPQHF.

This chain links TRBV30 with TRBJ1-5; TRBD1 is a possible D gene (6 bases). V shed 1 base and J shed 3 bases, with 13 bases lying between them. The CDR3 runs to 15 residues. CDR1 is GTSNPN, CDR2 SVGIG, per germline (reference sequence). Here the CDR3 reads CAWSAGGQTNQPQHF. The CDR3 nucleotides read TGTGCCTGGAGTGCGGGAGGACAGACCAATCAGCCCCAGCATTTT.

The chain joins TRBV5-1 to TRBJ2-1; 7 bases line up with TRBD2. Germline assignment: CDR1 SGHRS and CDR2 YFSETQ. Trimming took 1 base from V and 6 from J; bases not matched to a gene: 19. CDR3 length equals 19 residues. The CDR3 DNA sequence: TGCGCCAGCAGCTTGTCGTTTTTAGGCTCACGCCCGGGGGGCAATGAGCAGTTCTTC. It yields the protein CASSLSFLGSRPGGNEQFF.

The chain carries TRBV6-5 and TRBJ1-2; 9 bases are shared with TRBD1. The CDR3 length is 14 residues. The germline V gene has CDR1 MNHEY and CDR2 SVGAGI. V was clipped by 4 bases and J by 3 bases; unmatched bases: 3. This chain's CDR3 is CASSSDRGDYGYTF. In DNA form, the CDR3 reads TGTGCCAGCAGTTCGGACAGGGGAGACTATGGCTACACCTTC.

The V and J genes are TRBV2 and TRBJ1-3; D unclear. The CDR3 sequence is 14 residues long. Trimming removed 6 bases at V and 4 bases at J, with 13 bases between. The germline V gene encodes CDR1 SNHLY and CDR2 FYNNEI. CDR3 DNA sequence: TGTGCCAGCAGCGTCGAGGCAGTCGGAAACACCATATATTTT. Its protein product is CASSVEAVGNTIYF.

J is TRBJ1-4 and V is TRBV10-2; D is uncertain. The CDR3 is made up of 14 amino acids. Trimming stripped 5 bases from V and 8 bases from J, with 15 bases between. The V gene's germline CDR1 is WSHSY and CDR2 SAAADI. The CDR3 nucleotides read TGCGCCAGCAGTCCCCTCCCTTGGGGAGAAAAACTGTTTTTT. This gives the protein CASSPLPWGEKLFF.

V usage is TRBV5-6 and J usage is TRBJ1-2, with D maybe TRBD1 (5 bases). This CDR3 contains 15 residues. The germline CDR1 and CDR2 sequences are SGHDT and YYEEEE. Trimming took off 4 bases at V and 4 bases at J, with 17 bases between the two ends. CDR3: CASSPRPGQSYGYTF. The CDR3 region has the DNA TGTGCCAGCAGCCCCCGACCGGGGCAGAGCTATGGCTACACCTTC.